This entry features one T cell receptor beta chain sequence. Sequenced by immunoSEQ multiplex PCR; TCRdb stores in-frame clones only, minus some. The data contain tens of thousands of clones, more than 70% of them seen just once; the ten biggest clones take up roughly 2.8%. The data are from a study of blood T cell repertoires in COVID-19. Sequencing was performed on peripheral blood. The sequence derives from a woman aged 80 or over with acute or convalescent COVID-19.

CDR3 protein: CASSLTTGDGNTIYF. The CDR3, as DNA: TGCGCCAGCAGCCTTACGACAGGGGATGGAAACACCATATATTTT. This chain uses TRBV4-1 with TRBJ1-3; 8 bases are shared with TRBD1. This CDR3 has 15 amino acids. The germline V gene has CDR1 MGHRA and CDR2 YSYEKL. Losses at the gene ends were 4 bases for V and 3 bases for J; bases not matched to a gene: 5.